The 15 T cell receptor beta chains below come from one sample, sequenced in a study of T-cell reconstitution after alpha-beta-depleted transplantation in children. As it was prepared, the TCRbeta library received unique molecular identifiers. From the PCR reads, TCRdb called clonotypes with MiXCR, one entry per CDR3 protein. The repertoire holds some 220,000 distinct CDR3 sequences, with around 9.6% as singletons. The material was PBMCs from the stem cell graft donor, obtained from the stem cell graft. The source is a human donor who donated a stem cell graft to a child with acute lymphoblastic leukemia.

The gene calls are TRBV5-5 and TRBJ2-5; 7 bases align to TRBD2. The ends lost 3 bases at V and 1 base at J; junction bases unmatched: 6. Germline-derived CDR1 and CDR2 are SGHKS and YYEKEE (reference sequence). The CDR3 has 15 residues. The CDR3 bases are TGTGCCAGCAGCTCCCAAGGGACTACCCAAGAGACCCAGTACTTC. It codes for CASSSQGTTQETQYF.

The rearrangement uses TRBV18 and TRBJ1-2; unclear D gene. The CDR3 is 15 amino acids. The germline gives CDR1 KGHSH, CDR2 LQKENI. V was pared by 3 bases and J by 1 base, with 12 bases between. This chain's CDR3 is CASSPGREFNYGYTF. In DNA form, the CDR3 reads TGTGCCAGCTCACCGGGGAGGGAATTTAACTATGGCTACACCTTC.

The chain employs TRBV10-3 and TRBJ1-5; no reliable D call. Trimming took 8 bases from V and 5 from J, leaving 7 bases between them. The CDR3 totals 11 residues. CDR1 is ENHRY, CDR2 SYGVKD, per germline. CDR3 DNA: TGTGCCATCGGTTTCGATCAGCCCCAGCATTTT. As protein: CAIGFDQPQHF.

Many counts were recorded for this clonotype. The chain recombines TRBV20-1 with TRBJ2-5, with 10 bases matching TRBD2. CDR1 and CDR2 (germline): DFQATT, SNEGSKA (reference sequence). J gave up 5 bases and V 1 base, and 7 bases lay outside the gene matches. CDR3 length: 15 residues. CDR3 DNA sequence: TGCAGTGCTAGAGGGCTAGCGGGGGATTCCGAGACCCAGTACTTC. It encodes CSARGLAGDSETQYF.

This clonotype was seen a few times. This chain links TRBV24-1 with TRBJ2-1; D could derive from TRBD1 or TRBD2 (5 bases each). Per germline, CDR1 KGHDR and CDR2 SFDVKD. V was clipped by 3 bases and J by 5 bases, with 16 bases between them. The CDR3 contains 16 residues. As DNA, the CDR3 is TGTGCCACCAGTGATCAGGATGTACGGGGCCACAATGAGCAGTTCTTC. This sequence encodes CATSDQDVRGHNEQFF.

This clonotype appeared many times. Written as DNA, the CDR3 is TGTGCCAGCAGCCCAACACGGATACACACCGGGGAGCTGTTTTTT. Translating gives CASSPTRIHTGELFF. The chain uses TRBV27 and TRBJ2-2; D is ambiguous. Per germline, CDR1 MNHEY and CDR2 SMNVEV (reference sequence). Trimming stripped 6 bases from V and 3 bases from J, with 14 bases between. This CDR3 spans 15 amino acids.

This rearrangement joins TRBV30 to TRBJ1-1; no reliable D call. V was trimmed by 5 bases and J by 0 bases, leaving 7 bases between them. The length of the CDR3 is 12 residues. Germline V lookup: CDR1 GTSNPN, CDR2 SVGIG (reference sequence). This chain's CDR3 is CAWDNLNTEAFF. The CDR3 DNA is TGTGCCTGGGATAATTTGAACACTGAAGCTTTCTTT.

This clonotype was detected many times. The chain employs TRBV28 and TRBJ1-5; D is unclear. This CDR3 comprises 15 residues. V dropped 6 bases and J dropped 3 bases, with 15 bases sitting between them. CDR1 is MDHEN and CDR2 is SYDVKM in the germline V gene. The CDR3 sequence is CASRLGSRDNQPQHF. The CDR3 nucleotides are TGTGCCAGCAGGCTCGGGAGCCGGGACAATCAGCCCCAGCATTTT.

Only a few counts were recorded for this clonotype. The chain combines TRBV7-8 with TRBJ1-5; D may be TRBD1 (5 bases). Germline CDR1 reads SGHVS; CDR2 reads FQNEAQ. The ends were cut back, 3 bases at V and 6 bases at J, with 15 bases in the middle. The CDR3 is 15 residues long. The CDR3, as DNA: TGTGCCAGCAGCTTTGGAAGGGGAGGTGGTCAGCCCCAGCATTTT. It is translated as CASSFGRGGGQPQHF.

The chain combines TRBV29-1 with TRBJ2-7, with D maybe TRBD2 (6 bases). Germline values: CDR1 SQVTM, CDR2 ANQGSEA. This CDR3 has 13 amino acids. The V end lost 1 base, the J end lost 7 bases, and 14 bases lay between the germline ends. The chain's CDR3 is CSVEGAGSGEQYF. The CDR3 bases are TGCAGCGTTGAAGGCGCGGGGTCGGGAGAGCAGTACTTC.

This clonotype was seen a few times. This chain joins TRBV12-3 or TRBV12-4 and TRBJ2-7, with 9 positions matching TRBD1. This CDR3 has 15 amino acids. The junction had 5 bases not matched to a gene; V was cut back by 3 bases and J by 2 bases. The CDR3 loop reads CASSFSDRGTYEQYF. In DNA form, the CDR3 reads TGTGCCAGCAGTTTTAGTGACAGGGGGACCTACGAGCAGTACTTC.

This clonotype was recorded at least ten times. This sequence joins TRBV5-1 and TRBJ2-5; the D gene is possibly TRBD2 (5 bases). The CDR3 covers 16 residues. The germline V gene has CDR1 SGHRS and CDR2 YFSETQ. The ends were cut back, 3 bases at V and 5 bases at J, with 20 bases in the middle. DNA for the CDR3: TGCGCCAGCAGCTCCCGGGTCCCTGAAAGAGGGGAGACCCAGTACTTC. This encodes CASSSRVPERGETQYF.

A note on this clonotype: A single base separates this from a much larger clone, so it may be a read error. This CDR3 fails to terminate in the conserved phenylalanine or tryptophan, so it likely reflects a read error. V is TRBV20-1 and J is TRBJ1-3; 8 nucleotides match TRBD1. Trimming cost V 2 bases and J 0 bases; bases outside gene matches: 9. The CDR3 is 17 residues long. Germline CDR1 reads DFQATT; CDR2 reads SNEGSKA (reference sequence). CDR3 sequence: CSARRYRTGLSGNTIYS. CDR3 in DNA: TGCAGTGCTAGACGCTATCGGACAGGGCTCTCTGGAAACACCATATATTCT.

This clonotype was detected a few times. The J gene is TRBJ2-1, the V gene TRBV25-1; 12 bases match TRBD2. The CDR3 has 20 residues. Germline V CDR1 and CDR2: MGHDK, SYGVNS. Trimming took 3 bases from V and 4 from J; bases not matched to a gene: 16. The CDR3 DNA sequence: TGTGCCAGCAGTGAGTCTTACCCCATACTAGCGGGGGGTAATTACAATGAGCAGTTCTTC. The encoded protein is CASSESYPILAGGNYNEQFF.

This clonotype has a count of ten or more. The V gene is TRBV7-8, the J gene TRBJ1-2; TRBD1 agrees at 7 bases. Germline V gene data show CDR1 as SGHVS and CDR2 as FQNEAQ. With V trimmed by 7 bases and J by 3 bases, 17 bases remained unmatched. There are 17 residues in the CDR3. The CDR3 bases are TGTGCCAGCACCCTCGGGGGGCAGGGGGTATTTCACTATGGCTACACCTTC. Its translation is CASTLGGQGVFHYGYTF. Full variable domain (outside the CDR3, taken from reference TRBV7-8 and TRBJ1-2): GAGVSQSPRYKVAKRGQDVALRCDPISGHVSLFWYQQALGQGPEFLTYFQNEAQLDKSGLPSDRFFAERPEGSVSTLKIQRTQQEDSAVYLCASTLGGQGVFHYGYTFGSGTRLTVV.